This T cell receptor beta chain stems from a study of blood T cell repertoires in COVID-19. Study information: Sources were T cells, B-cell-depleted T cells, or PBMCs; the material itself was cDNA or gDNA.

V trimming: 0 bases; J trimming: 3 bases; junction bases outside the gene matches: 6. CDR1 SGHNT and CDR2 YYREEE come from the germline V gene (reference sequence). The CDR3 loop spans 16 amino acids. Clones were sequenced by immunoSEQ multiplex PCR, and TCRdb holds only the in-frame ones, with some missing. The sample consists of over 400,000 clones, 85% to 90% of them appearing once. The chain is built from TRBV5-4 and TRBJ2-1, with 7 bases aligning to TRBD1. The sequence was obtained from a woman aged 50 to 60 with COVID-19, enrolled during active disease. Sequencing was carried out using peripheral blood. The CDR3 protein is CASSLDPGQVYNEQFF. For the CDR3, the DNA is TGTGCCAGCAGCTTGGACCCCGGACAGGTCTACAATGAGCAGTTCTTC.